The 2 T cell receptor beta chains below were found in one sample sequenced in a study of shared clonotypes between healthy human individuals. The repertoire was sequenced with immunoSEQ multiplex PCR; TCRdb's copy has only in-frame clones and lacks some. Of about 2,500,000 clones listed, roughly 92% were seen once; the top ten hold roughly 0.14%. Sequences were obtained from naive CD4+ T cells sorted from blood. This sample's subset: CD45RA+ positively selected. The origin of the receptors is a man aged 18-30 years in good health.

The chain combines TRBV9 with TRBJ1-1; D unresolved. Deletions cut 4 bases from V and 1 base from J, with 17 bases between. This CDR3 has 16 residues. Germline CDR1 reads SGDLS; CDR2 reads YYNGEE. CDR3 sequence: CASSPALGPTNTEAFF. CDR3 DNA: TGTGCCAGCAGCCCCGCCTTGGGTCCTACGAACACTGAAGCTTTCTTT. Supplemented by reference TRBV9 and TRBJ1-1, the full variable domain reads DSGVTQTPKHLITATGQRVTLRCSPRSGDLSVYWYQQSLDQGLQFLIQYYNGEERAKGNILERFSAQQFPDLHSELNLSSLELGDSALYFCASSPALGPTNTEAFFGQGTRLTVV.

The chain uses TRBV30 and TRBJ1-3; 7 bases align to TRBD1. Per germline, CDR1 GTSNPN and CDR2 SVGIG (reference sequence). With V trimmed by 0 bases and J by 0 bases, 17 bases remained unmatched. This CDR3 has 20 residues. The CDR3 protein is CAWSVGLETGPNLSGNTIYF. CDR3 nucleotides: TGTGCCTGGAGTGTAGGTCTCGAGACAGGGCCGAACCTCTCTGGAAACACCATATATTTT. The full variable domain, completed using reference TRBV30 and TRBJ1-3, is SQTIHQWPATLVQPVGSPLSLECTVEGTSNPNLYWYRQAAGRGLQLLFYSVGIGQISSEVPQNLSASRPQDRQFILSSKKLLLSDSGFYLCAWSVGLETGPNLSGNTIYFGEGSWLTVV.